The present TCR beta chain was sequenced within a study of CD8+ T cells in alopecia areata. The overall study: The study gave treated patients oral tofacitinib at 5 to 10 mg twice daily. Study-level results: Higher clonality than in normal scalp was seen in lesional scalp, especially alopecia totalis/universalis.

V was pared by 2 bases and J by 0 bases, with 11 bases between. CDR1 is MNHNS and CDR2 is SASEGT in the germline V gene. The CDR3 is made up of 15 amino acids. Concerning this clone: Its antigen is as yet unknown.

The sequencing template was cDNA reverse transcribed from extracted RNA. Generated by immunoSEQ multiplex PCR, the TCRdb table keeps only in-frame clones and is missing some. The sample gives 120,000 to 150,000 clones, more than 75% of which show up once; around 15% is in the top ten. Researchers gathered lesional scalp punch biopsies and peripheral blood from patients with alopecia areata. The sample consisted of CD8+ T cells sorted from blood, taken at week 0. The source of this sequence is a human donor with alopecia areata. The V call is TRBV6-1, the J call TRBJ2-7; D is uncertain. CDR3 nucleotides: TGTGCCAGCAGTGAATACTACAACCACTCCTACGAGCAGTACTTC. It yields the protein CASSEYYNHSYEQYF.